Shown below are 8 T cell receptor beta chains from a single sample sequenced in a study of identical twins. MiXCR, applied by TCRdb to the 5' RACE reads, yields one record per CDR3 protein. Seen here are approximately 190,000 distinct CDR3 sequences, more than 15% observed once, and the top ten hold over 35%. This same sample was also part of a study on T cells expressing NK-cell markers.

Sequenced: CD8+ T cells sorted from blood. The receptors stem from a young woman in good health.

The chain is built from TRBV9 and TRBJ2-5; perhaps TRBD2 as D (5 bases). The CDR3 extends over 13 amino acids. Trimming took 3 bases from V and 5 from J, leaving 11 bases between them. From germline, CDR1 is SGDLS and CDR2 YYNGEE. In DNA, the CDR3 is TGTGCCAGCAGCGGGAGCGGTGGGGAGACCCAGTACTTC. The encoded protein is CASSGSGGETQYF.

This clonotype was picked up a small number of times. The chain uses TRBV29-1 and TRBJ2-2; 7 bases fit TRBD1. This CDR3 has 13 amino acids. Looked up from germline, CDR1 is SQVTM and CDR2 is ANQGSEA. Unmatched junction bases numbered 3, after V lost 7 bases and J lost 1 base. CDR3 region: CSAQGENTGELFF. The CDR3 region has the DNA TGCAGCGCCCAGGGGGAGAACACCGGGGAGCTGTTTTTT.

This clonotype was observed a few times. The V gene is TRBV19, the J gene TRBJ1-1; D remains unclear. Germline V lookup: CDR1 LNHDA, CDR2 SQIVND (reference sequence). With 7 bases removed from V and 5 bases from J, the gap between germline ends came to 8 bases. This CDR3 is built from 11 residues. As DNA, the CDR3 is TGTGCCAGTAAAGCGGGTACTGAAGCTTTCTTT. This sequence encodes CASKAGTEAFF.

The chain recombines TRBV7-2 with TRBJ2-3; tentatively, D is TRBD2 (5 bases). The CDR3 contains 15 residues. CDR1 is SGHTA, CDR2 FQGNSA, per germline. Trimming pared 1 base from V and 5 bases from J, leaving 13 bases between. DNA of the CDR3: TGTGCCAGCAGCTTAGGTGCGGGCTCCGGAGATACGCAGTATTTT. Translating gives CASSLGAGSGDTQYF. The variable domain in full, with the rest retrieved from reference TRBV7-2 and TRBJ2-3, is GAGVSQSPSNKVTEKGKDVELRCDPISGHTALYWYRQSLGQGLEFLIYFQGNSAPDKSGLPSDRFSAERTGGSVSTLTIQRTQQEDSAVYLCASSLGAGSGDTQYFGPGTRLTVL.

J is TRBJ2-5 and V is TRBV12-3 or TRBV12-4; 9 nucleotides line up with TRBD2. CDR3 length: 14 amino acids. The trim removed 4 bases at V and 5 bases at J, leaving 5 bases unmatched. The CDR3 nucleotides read TGTGCCAGCAGTTCCGGGACTAGCCGGGAGACCCAGTACTTC. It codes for CASSSGTSRETQYF.

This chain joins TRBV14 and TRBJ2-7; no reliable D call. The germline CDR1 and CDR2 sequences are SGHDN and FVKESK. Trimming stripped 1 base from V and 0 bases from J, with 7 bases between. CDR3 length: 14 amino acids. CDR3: CASSQVTDSYEQYF. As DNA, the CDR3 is TGTGCCAGCAGCCAAGTTACGGACTCCTACGAGCAGTACTTC.

The CDR3 loop reads CTQSGDRTEAFF. In nucleotides, the CDR3 is TGCACCCAATCAGGGGATCGTACTGAAGCTTTCTTT. The gene calls are TRBV20-1 and TRBJ1-1; possible D gene TRBD1, 6 bases. The CDR3 contains 12 residues. The germline V gene encodes CDR1 DFQATT and CDR2 SNEGSKA (reference sequence).

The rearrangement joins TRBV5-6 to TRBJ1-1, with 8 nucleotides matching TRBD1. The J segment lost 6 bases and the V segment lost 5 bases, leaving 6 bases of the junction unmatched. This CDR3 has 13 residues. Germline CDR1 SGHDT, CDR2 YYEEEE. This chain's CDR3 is CASSVGTGAEAFF. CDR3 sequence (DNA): TGTGCCAGCAGTGTCGGGACAGGCGCTGAAGCTTTCTTT.